The 14 T cell receptor beta chains presented below share a single source sample, sequenced in a study of a mutant IDH1 vaccine in newly diagnosed glioma. Time point specified: baseline, week 1 (first vaccination visit). The treatment here: pre-vaccination baseline after standard-of-care therapy. Data came from immunoSEQ multiplex PCR; TCRdb stores just in-frame clones and leaves some out. Of 50,000 to 65,000 clones listed, 80% to 90% are singletons. Sequencing was performed on PBMCs, taken from a glioma patient treated with radiotherapy, temozolomide or both. Receptor source: a man aged 18 to 30 with glioma.

This clone was seen a handful of times. This rearrangement joins TRBV11-3 to TRBJ1-1; D unresolved. Trimming took 5 bases from V and 3 from J, leaving 10 bases between them. Germline V gene data show CDR1 as SGHNT and CDR2 as YENEEA. The CDR3 consists of 13 residues. In nucleotides, the CDR3 is TGTGCCAGCAGCCCCGGGCGGGACACTGAAGCTTTCTTT. It encodes CASSPGRDTEAFF. Looking up the rest from reference TRBV11-3 and TRBJ1-1 gives the full variable domain: EAGVVQSPRYKIIEKKQPVAFWCNPISGHNTLYWYLQNLGQGPELLIRYENEEAVDDSQLPKDRFSAERLKGVDSTLKIQPAELGDSAVYLCASSPGRDTEAFFGQGTRLTVV.

The chain recombines TRBV27 with TRBJ1-2; D gene unclear. V was cut by 3 bases and J by 6 bases, with 11 bases left in between. The CDR3 is 13 amino acids. Germline V gene sequence: CDR1 MNHEY, CDR2 SMNVEV (reference sequence). CDR3 amino acids: CASSFRLGNGYTF. DNA for the CDR3: TGTGCCAGCAGTTTTAGACTCGGGAATGGCTACACCTTC.

J is TRBJ2-3 and V is TRBV6-5; D possibly corresponds to TRBD2 (6 bases). The CDR3 length is 13 residues. Germline loops: CDR1 MNHEY, CDR2 SVGAGI. V was pared by 4 bases and J by 5 bases, with 10 bases between. The CDR3 is CASSWQGGDTQYF. CDR3 in DNA: TGTGCCAGCAGTTGGCAGGGAGGAGATACGCAGTATTTT.

The chain carries TRBV7-2 and TRBJ1-2, with D hard to call. V lost 3 bases to trimming and J lost 7 bases, with 9 bases between them. The CDR3 length is 12 residues. Germline CDR1 SGHTA, CDR2 FQGNSA. CDR3 in amino acids: CASSFPNSGYTF. CDR3 bases: TGTGCCAGCAGCTTCCCGAATTCTGGCTACACCTTC.

The chain combines TRBV15 with TRBJ2-7, with D unclear. The CDR3 consists of 14 residues. Germline-derived CDR1 and CDR2 are LNHNV and YYDKDF (reference sequence). The V end was cut by 0 bases, the J end by 5 bases, with 11 bases between. This CDR3 reads CATSRDRSGHEQYF. The CDR3 nucleotides are TGTGCCACCAGCAGAGATCGGTCAGGACACGAGCAGTACTTC.

The CDR3 loop reads CASKDQGGNNQPQHF. The CDR3, as DNA: TGTGCCAGCAAGGACCAGGGAGGGAACAATCAGCCCCAGCATTTT. The rearrangement joins TRBV2 to TRBJ1-5; possible D gene TRBD1, 5 bases. Germline assignment: CDR1 SNHLY and CDR2 FYNNEI. Trimming cost V 7 bases and J 3 bases, with 16 bases left between them. The CDR3 is made up of 15 amino acids.

V usage is TRBV11-2 and J usage is TRBJ2-7; TRBD2 aligns across 8 bases. Germline values: CDR1 SGHAT, CDR2 FQNNGV. The CDR3 sequence is 17 residues long. With 4 bases clipped from V and 5 bases from J, the junction kept 16 bases outside the gene matches. CDR3 loop: CASSSKRGGRSVNEQYF. The CDR3 DNA follows: TGTGCCAGCAGCTCAAAACGGGGGGGCCGTTCGGTTAACGAGCAGTACTTC. Complete variable domain (other parts from reference TRBV11-2 and TRBJ2-7): EAGVAQSPRYKIIEKRQSVAFWCNPISGHATLYWYQQILGQGPKLLIQFQNNGVVDDSQLPKDRFSAERLKGVDSTLKIQPAKLEDSAVYLCASSSKRGGRSVNEQYFGPGTRLTVT.

The chain combines TRBV27 with TRBJ1-1; D remains unclear. Germline V gene data show CDR1 as MNHEY and CDR2 as SMNVEV (reference sequence). The CDR3 length is 13 residues. V shed 4 bases and J shed 0 bases, with 6 bases lying between them. CDR3 in amino acids: CASSSTLNTEAFF. DNA of the CDR3: TGTGCCAGCAGTTCCACATTGAACACTGAAGCTTTCTTT.

The chain uses TRBV2 and TRBJ1-2, with unresolved D. Trimming shortened V by 7 bases and J by 1 base, and 10 bases separated the two germline ends. Germline V gene sequence: CDR1 SNHLY, CDR2 FYNNEI. This CDR3 spans 13 amino acids. The CDR3 DNA sequence: TGTGCCAGCAAGCATCATAGTAACTATGGCTACACCTTC. Amino acid sequence: CASKHHSNYGYTF.

The chain joins TRBV19 to TRBJ1-1, with D possibly being TRBD1 (5 bases). Germline-derived CDR1 and CDR2 are LNHDA and SQIVND (reference sequence). CDR3 length equals 17 residues. V was cut by 4 bases and J by 4 bases, with 22 bases left in between. CDR3 bases: TGTGCCAGTAGTACCAGAATCGATATCCCGGGGGGCACTGAAGCTTTCTTT. It is translated as CASSTRIDIPGGTEAFF.

The V call is TRBV28, the J call TRBJ1-1; no reliable D call. Trimming cost V 0 bases and J 1 base, with 3 bases left between them. Germline CDR1 reads MDHEN; CDR2 reads SYDVKM. This CDR3 contains 13 residues. CDR3 sequence reads: CASSLWSNTEAFF. CDR3 nucleotide sequence: TGTGCCAGCAGTTTATGGTCGAACACTGAAGCTTTCTTT.

The DNA for the CDR3 is TGCGCCAGCAGCTTGTCGAAGAACTATGAGCAGTTCTTC. This sequence encodes CASSLSKNYEQFF. The gene calls are TRBV5-1 and TRBJ2-1, with unresolved D. The germline V and J ends were trimmed by 1 base and 8 bases, with 10 bases remaining between them. The CDR3 is 13 amino acids. Germline values: CDR1 SGHRS, CDR2 YFSETQ.

This clone was recorded only once. V gene TRBV29-1 combines with J gene TRBJ1-1; no firm D call. This CDR3 has 10 residues. V was pared by 5 bases and J by 7 bases, with 8 bases between. The germline CDR1 and CDR2 sequences are SQVTM and ANQGSEA. CDR3 sequence: CSVRYNEAFF. CDR3 sequence (DNA): TGCAGCGTTAGGTACAATGAAGCTTTCTTT.

To note about this clone: Other DNA sequences of this sample code for an identical CDR3. CDR3 DNA sequence: TGCGCCAGCAGCTTGGCTGGCACCTACGAGCAGTACTTC. Residues: CASSLAGTYEQYF. V is TRBV5-1 and J is TRBJ2-7; D ambiguous. CDR3 length: 13 amino acids. Germline assignment: CDR1 SGHRS and CDR2 YFSETQ. Trimming removed 0 bases from V and 2 bases from J, with 6 bases in between.